This T cell receptor (beta chain) was sequenced in a study of cytomegalovirus exposure and HLA in healthy donors. This clone was seen only once. The antigen is unknown. CDR1 is MNHEY and CDR2 is SVGAGI in the germline V gene. V was shortened by 8 bases and J by 3 bases, with 19 bases between the two germline ends. This CDR3 comprises 15 residues. PCR primers comprised 60 Vbeta and 13 Jbeta primers. The protocol was immunoSEQ multiplex PCR, while the TCRdb copy is restricted to in-frame clones and leaves out a portion. The profile shows some 180,000 clones, about three quarters of them singletons. Study-wide points: The authors later found most CMV-associated TCR beta chains appeared HLA-restricted.

The receptor's source is a young man in good health and CMV-seronegative. The sequencing sample was made of PBMCs. This chain links TRBV6-5 with TRBJ1-2; D not resolved. The CDR3 is CASGSKPGGDYGYTF. The CDR3 DNA follows: TGTGCCAGCGGTAGCAAACCTGGAGGAGACTATGGCTACACCTTC.